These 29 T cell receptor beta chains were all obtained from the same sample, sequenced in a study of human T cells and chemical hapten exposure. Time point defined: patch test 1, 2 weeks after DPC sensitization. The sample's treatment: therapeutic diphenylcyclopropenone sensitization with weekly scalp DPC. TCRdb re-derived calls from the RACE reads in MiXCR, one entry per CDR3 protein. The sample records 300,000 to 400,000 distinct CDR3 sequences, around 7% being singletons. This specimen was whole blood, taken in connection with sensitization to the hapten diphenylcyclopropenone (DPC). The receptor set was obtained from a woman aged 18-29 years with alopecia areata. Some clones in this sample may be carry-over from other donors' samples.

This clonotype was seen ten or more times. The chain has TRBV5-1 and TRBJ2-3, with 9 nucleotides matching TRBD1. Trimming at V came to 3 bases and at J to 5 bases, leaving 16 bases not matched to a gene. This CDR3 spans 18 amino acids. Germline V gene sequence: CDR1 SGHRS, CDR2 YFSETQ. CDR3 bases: TGCGCCAGCAGCTCTAACTCCGGGACAGGGTCATCTCTAGATACGCAGTATTTT. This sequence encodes CASSSNSGTGSSLDTQYF. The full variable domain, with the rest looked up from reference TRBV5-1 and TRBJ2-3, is KAGVTQTPRYLIKTRGQQVTLSCSPISGHRSVSWYQQTPGQGLQFLFEYFSETQRNKGNFPGRFSGRQFSNSRSEMNVSTLELGDSALYLCASSSNSGTGSSLDTQYFGPGTRLTVL.

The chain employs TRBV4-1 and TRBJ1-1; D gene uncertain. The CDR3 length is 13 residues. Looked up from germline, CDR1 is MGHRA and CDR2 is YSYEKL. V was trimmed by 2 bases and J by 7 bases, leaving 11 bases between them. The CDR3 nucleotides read TGCGCCAGCAGCCAACCCTCCTCCCGTGAAGCTTTCTTT. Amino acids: CASSQPSSREAFF.

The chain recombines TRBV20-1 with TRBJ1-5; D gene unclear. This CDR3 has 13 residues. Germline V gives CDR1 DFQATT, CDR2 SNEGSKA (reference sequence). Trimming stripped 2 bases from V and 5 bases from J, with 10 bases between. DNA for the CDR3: TGCAGTGCTAGAAGAGGGAGAGATCAGCCCCAGCATTTT. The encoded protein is CSARRGRDQPQHF.

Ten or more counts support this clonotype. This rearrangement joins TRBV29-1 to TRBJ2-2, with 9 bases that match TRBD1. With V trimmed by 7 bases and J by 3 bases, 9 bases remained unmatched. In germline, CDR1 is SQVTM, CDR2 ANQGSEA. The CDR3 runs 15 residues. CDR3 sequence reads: CSATGTGSDTGELFF. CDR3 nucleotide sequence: TGCAGCGCTACCGGGACAGGGTCGGACACCGGGGAGCTGTTTTTT.

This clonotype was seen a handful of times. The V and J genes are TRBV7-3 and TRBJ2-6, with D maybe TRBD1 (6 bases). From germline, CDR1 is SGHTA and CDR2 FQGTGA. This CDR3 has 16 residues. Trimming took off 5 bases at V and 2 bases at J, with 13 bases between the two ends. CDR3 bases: TGTGCCAGCAGCGGCGCGGACAGCGCTGGGGCCAACGTCCTGACTTTC. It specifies CASSGADSAGANVLTF.

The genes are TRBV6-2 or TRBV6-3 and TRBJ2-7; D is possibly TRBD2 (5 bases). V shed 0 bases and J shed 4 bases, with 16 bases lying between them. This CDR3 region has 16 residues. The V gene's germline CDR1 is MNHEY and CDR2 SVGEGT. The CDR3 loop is CASSYSGGLGKYEQYF. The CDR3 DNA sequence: TGTGCCAGCAGTTACTCAGGCGGGCTTGGAAAGTACGAGCAGTACTTC.

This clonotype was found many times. CDR3: CSALMGDYEQYF. In DNA, the CDR3 is TGCAGTGCCCTTATGGGGGACTACGAGCAGTACTTC. V gene TRBV20-1 combines with J gene TRBJ2-7, with D possibly called TRBD1 or TRBD2 (5 bases each). This CDR3 spans 12 amino acids. The germline V gene encodes CDR1 DFQATT and CDR2 SNEGSKA (reference sequence). The V and J ends lost 6 bases and 3 bases respectively, with 12 bases between them.

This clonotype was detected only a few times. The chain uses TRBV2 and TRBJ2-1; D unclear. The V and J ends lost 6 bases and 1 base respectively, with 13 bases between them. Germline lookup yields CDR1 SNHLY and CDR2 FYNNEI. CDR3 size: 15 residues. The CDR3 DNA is TGTGCCAGCAGGCCCTTCCGGGTGTCCTACAATGAGCAGTTCTTC. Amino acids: CASRPFRVSYNEQFF.

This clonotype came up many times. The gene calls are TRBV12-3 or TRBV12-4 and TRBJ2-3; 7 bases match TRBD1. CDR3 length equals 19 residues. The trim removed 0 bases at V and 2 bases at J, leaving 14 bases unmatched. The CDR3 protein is CASSLANRRDRLLTDTQYF. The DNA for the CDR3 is TGTGCCAGCAGTTTAGCCAACCGCCGGGACAGATTGCTCACAGATACGCAGTATTTT.

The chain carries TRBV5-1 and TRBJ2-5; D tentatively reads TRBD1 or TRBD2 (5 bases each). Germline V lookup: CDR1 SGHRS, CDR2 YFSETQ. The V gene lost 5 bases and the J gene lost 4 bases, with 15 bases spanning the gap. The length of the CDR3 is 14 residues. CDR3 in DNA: TGCGCCAGCAGTGACTCCCGGGGCGGAGAGACCCAGTACTTC. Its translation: CASSDSRGGETQYF.

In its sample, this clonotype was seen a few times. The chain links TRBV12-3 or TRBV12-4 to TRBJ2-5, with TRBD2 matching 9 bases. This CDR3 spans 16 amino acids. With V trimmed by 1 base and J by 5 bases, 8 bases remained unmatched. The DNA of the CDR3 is TGTGCCAGCAGTTTAGATTTGGCGGGGGGGCCCGAGACCCAGTACTTC. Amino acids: CASSLDLAGGPETQYF.

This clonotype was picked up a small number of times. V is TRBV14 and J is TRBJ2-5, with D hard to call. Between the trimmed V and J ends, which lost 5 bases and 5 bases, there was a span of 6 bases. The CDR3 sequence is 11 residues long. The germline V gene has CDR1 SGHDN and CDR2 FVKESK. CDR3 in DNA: TGTGCCAGCAGCGTAAGCGAGACCCAGTACTTC. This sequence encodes CASSVSETQYF.

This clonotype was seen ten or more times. The DNA for the CDR3 is TGTGCCAGCAGCCTATTGCCGAAGAACCCACCCTCCCAAGAGACCCAGTACTTC. Translation: CASSLLPKNPPSQETQYF. V usage is TRBV3-1 and J usage is TRBJ2-5; unclear D gene. The V end lost 4 bases, the J end lost 1 base, and 22 bases lay between the germline ends. The CDR3 loop spans 18 amino acids. The V gene's germline CDR1 is LGHDT and CDR2 YNNKEL (reference sequence).

The CDR3 loop reads CASRLAKREDMNTEAFF. CDR3 in DNA: TGTGCAAGTCGCTTAGCCAAAAGGGAGGACATGAACACTGAAGCTTTCTTT. The chain uses TRBV12-2 and TRBJ1-1. TRBV12-2 is a known pseudogene. The CDR3 spans 17 residues.

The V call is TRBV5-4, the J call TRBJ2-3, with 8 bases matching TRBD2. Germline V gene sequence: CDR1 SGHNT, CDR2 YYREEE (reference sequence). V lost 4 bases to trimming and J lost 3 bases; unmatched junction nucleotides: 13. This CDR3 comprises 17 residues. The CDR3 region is CASSPHSGTRRTDTQYF. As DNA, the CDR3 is TGTGCCAGCAGCCCCCACTCGGGGACTAGGAGAACAGATACGCAGTATTTT. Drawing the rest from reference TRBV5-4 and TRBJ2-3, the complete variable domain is ETGVTQSPTHLIKTRGQQVTLRCSSQSGHNTVSWYQQALGQGPQFIFQYYREEENGRGNFPPRFSGLQFPNYSSELNVNALELDDSALYLCASSPHSGTRRTDTQYFGPGTRLTVL.

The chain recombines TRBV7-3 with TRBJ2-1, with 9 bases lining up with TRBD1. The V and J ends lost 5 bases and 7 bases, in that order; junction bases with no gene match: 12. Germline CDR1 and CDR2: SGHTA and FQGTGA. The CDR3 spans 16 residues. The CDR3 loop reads CASSLPTGGKPNEQFF. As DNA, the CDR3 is TGTGCCAGCAGCCTACCCACAGGGGGCAAGCCTAATGAGCAGTTCTTC.

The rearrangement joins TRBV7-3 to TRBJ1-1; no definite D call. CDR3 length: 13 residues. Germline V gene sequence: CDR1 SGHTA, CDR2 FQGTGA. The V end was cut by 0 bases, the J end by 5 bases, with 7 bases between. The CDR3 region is CASSLTRETEAFF. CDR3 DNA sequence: TGTGCCAGCAGCTTAACGAGGGAGACTGAAGCTTTCTTT.

CDR3 loop: CSAPRQDTGELFF. The CDR3 bases are TGCAGTGCACCACGGCAGGACACCGGGGAGCTGTTTTTT. The genes are TRBV20-1 and TRBJ2-2; D ambiguous. V was trimmed by 6 bases and J by 3 bases, leaving 11 bases between them. The germline V gene encodes CDR1 DFQATT and CDR2 SNEGSKA (reference sequence). The CDR3 covers 13 residues.

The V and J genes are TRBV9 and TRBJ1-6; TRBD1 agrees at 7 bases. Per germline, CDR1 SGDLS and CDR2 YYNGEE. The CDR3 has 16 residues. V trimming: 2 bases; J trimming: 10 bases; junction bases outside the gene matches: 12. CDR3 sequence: CASSVRATGIGSPLHF. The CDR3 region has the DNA TGTGCCAGCAGCGTGAGGGCGACAGGGATAGGGTCACCCCTCCACTTT.

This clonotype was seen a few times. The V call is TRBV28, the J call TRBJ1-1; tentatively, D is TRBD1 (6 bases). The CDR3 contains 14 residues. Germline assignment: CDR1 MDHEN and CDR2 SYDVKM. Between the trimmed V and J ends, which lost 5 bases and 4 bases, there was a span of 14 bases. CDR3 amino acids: CASSPQGPSTEAFF. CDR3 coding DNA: TGTGCCAGCAGTCCACAGGGCCCCAGCACTGAAGCTTTCTTT.

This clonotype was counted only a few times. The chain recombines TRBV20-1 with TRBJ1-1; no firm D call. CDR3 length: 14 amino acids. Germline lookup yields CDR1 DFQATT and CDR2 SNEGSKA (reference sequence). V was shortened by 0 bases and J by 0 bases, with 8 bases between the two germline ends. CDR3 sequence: CSARDLVMNTEAFF. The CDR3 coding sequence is TGCAGTGCTAGAGATTTGGTAATGAACACTGAAGCTTTCTTT.

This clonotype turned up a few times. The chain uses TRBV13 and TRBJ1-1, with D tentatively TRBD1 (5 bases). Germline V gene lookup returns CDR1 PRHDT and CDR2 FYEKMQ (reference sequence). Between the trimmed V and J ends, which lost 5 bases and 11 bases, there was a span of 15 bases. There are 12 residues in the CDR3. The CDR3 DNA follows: TGTGCCAGCAGCCCCGGGGAGGGGTTGGCTTTCTTT. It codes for CASSPGEGLAFF. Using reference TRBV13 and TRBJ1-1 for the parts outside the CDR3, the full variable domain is AAGVIQSPRHLIKEKRETATLKCYPIPRHDTVYWYQQGPGQDPQFLISFYEKMQSDKGSIPDRFSAQQFSDYHSELNMSSLELGDSALYFCASSPGEGLAFFGQGTRLTVV.

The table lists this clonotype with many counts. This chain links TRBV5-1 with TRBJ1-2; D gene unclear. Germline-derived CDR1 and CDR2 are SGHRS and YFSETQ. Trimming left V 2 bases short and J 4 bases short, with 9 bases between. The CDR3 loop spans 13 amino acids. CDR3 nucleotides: TGCGCCAGCAGCTTCGAACGGAGCTATGGCTACACCTTC. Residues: CASSFERSYGYTF.

In nucleotides, the CDR3 is TGTGCCAGCAGCCGTCGGAGTAGGGGGCCCACAGATACGCAGTATTTT. Translation gives CASSRRSRGPTDTQYF. The chain joins TRBV12-3 or TRBV12-4 to TRBJ2-3, with 7 bases fitting TRBD1. The V and J ends lost 6 bases and 2 bases, in that order; junction bases with no gene match: 11. The CDR3 extends over 16 amino acids.

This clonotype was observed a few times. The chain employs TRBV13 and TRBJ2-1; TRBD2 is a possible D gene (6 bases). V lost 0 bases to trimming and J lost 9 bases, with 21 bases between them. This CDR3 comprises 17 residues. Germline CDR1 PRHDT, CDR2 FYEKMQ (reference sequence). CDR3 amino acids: CASSLGLGTGPSGEQFF. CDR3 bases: TGTGCCAGCAGCTTAGGCCTCGGGACTGGACCCTCAGGTGAGCAGTTCTTC.

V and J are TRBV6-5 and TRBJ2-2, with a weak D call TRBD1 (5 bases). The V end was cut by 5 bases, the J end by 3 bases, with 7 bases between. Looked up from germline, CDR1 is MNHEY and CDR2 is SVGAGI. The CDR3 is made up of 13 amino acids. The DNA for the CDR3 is TGTGCCAGCAGTCGACAGTACACCGGGGAGCTGTTTTTT. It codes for CASSRQYTGELFF.

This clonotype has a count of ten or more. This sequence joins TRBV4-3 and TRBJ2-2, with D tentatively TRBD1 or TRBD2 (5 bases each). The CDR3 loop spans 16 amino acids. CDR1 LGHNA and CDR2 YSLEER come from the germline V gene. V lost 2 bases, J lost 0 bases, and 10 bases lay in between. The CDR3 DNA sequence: TGCGCCAGCAGCCAATTAGGGACGGCGAACACCGGGGAGCTGTTTTTT. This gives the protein CASSQLGTANTGELFF.

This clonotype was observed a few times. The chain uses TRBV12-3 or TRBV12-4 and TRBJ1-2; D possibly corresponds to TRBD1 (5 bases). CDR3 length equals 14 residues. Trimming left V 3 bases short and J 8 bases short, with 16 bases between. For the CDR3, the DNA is TGTGCCAGCAGTTTCCCCACCGGCGGGGGAGGCTACACCTTC. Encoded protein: CASSFPTGGGGYTF.

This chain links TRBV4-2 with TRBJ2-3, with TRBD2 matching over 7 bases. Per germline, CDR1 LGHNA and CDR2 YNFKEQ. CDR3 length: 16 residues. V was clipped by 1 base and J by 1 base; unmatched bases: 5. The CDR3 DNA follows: TGTGCCAGCAGCCAAGGTACCCGGGGGGGCACAGATACGCAGTATTTT. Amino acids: CASSQGTRGGTDTQYF.